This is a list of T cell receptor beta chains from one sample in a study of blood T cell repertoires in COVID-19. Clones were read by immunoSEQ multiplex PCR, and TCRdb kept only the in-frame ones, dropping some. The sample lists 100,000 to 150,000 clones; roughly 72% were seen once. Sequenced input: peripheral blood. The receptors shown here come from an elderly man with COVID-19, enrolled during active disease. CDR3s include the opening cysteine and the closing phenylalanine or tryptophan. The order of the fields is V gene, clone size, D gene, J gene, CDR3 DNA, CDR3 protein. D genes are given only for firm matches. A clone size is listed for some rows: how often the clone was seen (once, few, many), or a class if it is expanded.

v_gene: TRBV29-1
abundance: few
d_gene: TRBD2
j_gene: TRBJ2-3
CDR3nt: TGCAGCGTGCGGGGTCCCACTAGCGCAGATACGCAGTATTTT
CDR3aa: CSVRGPTSADTQYF

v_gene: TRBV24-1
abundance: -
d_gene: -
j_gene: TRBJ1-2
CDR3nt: TGTGCCACCAGCGACACCGGATATGGCTACACCTTC
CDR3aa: CATSDTGYGYTF

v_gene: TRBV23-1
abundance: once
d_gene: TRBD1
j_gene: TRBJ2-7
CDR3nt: TGCGCCAGCAGTCAAGGGACAGGGCCCTACGAGCAGTACTTC
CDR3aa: CASSQGTGPYEQYF

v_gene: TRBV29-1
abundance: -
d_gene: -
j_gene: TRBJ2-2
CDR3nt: TGCAGCGTTATAGCGGAACTGAACACCGGGGAGCTGTTTTTT
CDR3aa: CSVIAELNTGELFF

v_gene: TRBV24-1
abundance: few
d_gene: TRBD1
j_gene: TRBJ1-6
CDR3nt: TGTGCCACCAGTGGAACCGGGACAGGGGATTCACCCCTCCACTTT
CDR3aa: CATSGTGTGDSPLHF

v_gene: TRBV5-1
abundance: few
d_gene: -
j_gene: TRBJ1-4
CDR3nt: TGCGCCAGCAGCTCCGCGTTTTTGAATGAAAAACTGTTTTTT
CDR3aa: CASSSAFLNEKLFF

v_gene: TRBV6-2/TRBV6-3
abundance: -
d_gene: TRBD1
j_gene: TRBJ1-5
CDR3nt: TGTGCCAGCAGTTACCCCGACAGGGGTCAGCCCCAGCATTTT
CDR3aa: CASSYPDRGQPQHF

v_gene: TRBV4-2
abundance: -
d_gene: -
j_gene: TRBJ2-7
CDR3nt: TGTGCCAGCAGCCAAGATTCTCAACTGGTTTTCTACGAGCAGTACTTC
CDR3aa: CASSQDSQLVFYEQYF

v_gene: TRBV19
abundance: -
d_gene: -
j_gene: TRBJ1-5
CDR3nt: TGTGCCAGTAGTATAGGCATAGGGAGAAAGCCCCAGCATTTT
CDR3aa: CASSIGIGRKPQHF

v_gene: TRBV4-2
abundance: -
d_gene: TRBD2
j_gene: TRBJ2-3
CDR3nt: TGTGCCAGCAGCCAGCAAGCGGGAGATGGCACAGATACGCAGTATTTT
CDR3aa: CASSQQAGDGTDTQYF

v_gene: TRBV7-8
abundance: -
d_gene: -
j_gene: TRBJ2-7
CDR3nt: TGTGCCAGCAGCTTAGCGGCAGGGATCTCCTACGAGCAGTACTTC
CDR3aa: CASSLAAGISYEQYF

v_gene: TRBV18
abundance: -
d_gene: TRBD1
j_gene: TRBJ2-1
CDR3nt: TGTGCCAGCTCACCCCAGACAGGGGCCGGGAGTGAGCAGTTCTTC
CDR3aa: CASSPQTGAGSEQFF

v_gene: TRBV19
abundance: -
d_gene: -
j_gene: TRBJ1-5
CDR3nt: TGTGCCAGTAGAGGGGCCCAGGCGCCTTATAGCAATCAGCCCCAGCATTTT
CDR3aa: CASRGAQAPYSNQPQHF

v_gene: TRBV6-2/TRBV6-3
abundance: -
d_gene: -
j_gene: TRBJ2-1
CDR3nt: TGTGCCAGCAGTTACTCGATAGTTGAGCAGTTCTTC
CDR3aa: CASSYSIVEQFF

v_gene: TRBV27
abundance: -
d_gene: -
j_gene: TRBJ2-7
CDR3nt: TGTGCCAGCAGTTTATCGACAGAAACCTACGAGCAGTACTTC
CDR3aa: CASSLSTETYEQYF

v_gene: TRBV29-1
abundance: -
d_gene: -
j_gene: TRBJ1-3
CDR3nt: TGCAGCGTTGAAGAGACAAACTCTGGAAACACCATATATTTT
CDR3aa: CSVEETNSGNTIYF

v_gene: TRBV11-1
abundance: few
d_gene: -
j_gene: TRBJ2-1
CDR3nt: TGTGCCAGCAGCACCGGCCCAGGGGAAGGTTCGTCTGAGCAGTTCTTC
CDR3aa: CASSTGPGEGSSEQFF

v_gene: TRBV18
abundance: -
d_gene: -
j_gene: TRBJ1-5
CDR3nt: TGTGCCAGCTCACCACAGGGACTTGGGCAGCCCCAGCATTTT
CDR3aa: CASSPQGLGQPQHF

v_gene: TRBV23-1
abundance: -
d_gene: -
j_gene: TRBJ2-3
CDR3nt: TGCGCCAGCAGTCTGCCCAGGGGTGTGATGGGAAAAGATACGCAGTATTTT
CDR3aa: CASSLPRGVMGKDTQYF

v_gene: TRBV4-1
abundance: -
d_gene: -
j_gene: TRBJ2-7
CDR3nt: TGCGCCAGCAGCCATATTATCGGGGGATCCTACGAGCAGTACTTC
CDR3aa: CASSHIIGGSYEQYF

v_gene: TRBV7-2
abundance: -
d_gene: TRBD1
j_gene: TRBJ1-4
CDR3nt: TGTGCCAGCAGCTCAGCGCAGCAGGGGGCGGGTGAAAAACTGTTTTTT
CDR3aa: CASSSAQQGAGEKLFF

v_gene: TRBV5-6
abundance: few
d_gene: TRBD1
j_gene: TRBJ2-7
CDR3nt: TGTGCCAGCAGCTTGGAACAGGGGATGCACGAGCAGTACTTC
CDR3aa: CASSLEQGMHEQYF

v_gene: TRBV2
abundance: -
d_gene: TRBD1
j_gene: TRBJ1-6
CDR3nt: TGTGCCAGCAGTGATCAGACAGGGGTAGGTTCACCCCTCCACTTT
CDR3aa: CASSDQTGVGSPLHF

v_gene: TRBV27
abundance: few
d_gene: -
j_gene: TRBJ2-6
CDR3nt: TGTGCCAGCAGTTTAGGTCAGGGAGGCTCTGGGGCCAACGTCCTGACTTTC
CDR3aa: CASSLGQGGSGANVLTF

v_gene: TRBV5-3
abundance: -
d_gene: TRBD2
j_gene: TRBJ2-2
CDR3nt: TGTGCCAGAAGCTTGGATAAGCGGGAGAGCGGCGGGCTGTTTTTT
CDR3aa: CARSLDKRESGGLFF

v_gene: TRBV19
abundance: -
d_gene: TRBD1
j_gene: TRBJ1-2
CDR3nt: TGTGCCAGTATCGGGGACAGGGCTGTCGCTGGCTACACCTTC
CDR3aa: CASIGDRAVAGYTF

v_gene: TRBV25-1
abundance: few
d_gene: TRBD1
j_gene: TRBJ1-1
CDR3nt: TGTGCCAGCAGTGTCGACAGGGGGAACGGTGAAGCTTTCTTT
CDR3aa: CASSVDRGNGEAFF

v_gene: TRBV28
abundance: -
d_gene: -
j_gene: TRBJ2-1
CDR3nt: TGTGCCAGCAGTCCCGGGGTAGCGGTCATCTCCTACAATGAGCAGTTCTTC
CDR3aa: CASSPGVAVISYNEQFF

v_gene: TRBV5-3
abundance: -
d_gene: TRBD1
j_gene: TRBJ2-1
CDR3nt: TGTGCCAGAAGCAACTGGACAAGGGGGCCACCGGCGGGCTACAATGAGCAGTTCTTC
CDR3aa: CARSNWTRGPPAGYNEQFF

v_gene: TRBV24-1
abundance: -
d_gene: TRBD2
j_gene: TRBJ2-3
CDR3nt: TGTGCCACCAGTGATCCCTGGACTAGCGGGGCTTGGGGCACAGATACGCAGTATTTT
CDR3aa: CATSDPWTSGAWGTDTQYF

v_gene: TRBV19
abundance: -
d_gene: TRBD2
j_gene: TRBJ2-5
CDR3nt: TGTGCCACATCCCGGGGACTAGCCGCGGAGACCCAGTACTTC
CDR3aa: CATSRGLAAETQYF

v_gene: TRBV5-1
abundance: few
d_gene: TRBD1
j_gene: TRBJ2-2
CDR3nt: TGCGCCAGCAGCTTGGGACAGGGATACACCGGGGAGCTGTTTTTT
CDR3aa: CASSLGQGYTGELFF

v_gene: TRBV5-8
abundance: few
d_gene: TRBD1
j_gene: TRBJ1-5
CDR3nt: TGTGCCAGCAGCTCCTGGACAGGGGGCGAGACGCCCCAGCATTTT
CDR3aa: CASSSWTGGETPQHF

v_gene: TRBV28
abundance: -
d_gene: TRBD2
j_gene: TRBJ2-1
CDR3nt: TGTGCCAGCAGTTTTAACCCCCCCCTAGCGGGATTCTACAATGAGCAGTTCTTC
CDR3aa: CASSFNPPLAGFYNEQFF

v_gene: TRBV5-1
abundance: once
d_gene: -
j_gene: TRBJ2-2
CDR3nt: TGCGCCAGCAGCTTGGGTGGGGGCCGAACCGGGGAGCTGTTTTTT
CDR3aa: CASSLGGGRTGELFF

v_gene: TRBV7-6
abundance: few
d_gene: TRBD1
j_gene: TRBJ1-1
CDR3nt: TGTGCCAGCAGACACCTCACAGGGGGCCTCTGGAACACTGAAGCTTTCTTT
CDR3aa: CASRHLTGGLWNTEAFF

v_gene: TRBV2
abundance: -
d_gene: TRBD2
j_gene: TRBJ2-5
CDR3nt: TGTGCCAGTTCCCTAGCGGGTGGGAAACAAGAGACCCAGTACTTC
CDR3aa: CASSLAGGKQETQYF

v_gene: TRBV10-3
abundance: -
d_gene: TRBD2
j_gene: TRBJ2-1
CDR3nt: TGTGCCATCAGTGGGGGGACTAGTACCAATGAGCAGTTCTTC
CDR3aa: CAISGGTSTNEQFF

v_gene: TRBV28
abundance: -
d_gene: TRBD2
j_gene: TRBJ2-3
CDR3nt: TGTGCCAGCAGTTTATTAACTCGGACTAGCGGAGACACAGATACGCAGTATTTT
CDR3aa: CASSLLTRTSGDTDTQYF

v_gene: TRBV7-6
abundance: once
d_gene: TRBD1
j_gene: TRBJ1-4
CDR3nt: TGTGCCAGCAGCGTCGGGACAGGGAGGGAAAAACTGTTTTTT
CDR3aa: CASSVGTGREKLFF

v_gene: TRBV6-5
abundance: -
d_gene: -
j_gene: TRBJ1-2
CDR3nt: TGTGCCAGGCTCGGGTGGCAGGGTGATTACTATGGCTACACCTTC
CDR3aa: CARLGWQGDYYGYTF

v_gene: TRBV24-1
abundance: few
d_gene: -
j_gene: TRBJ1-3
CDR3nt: TGTGCCACCAGTGAATTGCAGTGTGTTAAGGGAAACACCATATATTTT
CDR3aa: CATSELQCVKGNTIYF

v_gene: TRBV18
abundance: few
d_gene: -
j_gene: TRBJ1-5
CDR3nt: TGTGCCAGCTCCCTTGGGGGCTGGAGCAATCAGCCCCAGCATTTT
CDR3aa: CASSLGGWSNQPQHF

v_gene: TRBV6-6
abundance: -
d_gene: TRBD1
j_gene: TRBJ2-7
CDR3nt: TGTGCCAGCAGCCGAGACAGGGGGCTAAGAGAGCAGTACTTC
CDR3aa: CASSRDRGLREQYF

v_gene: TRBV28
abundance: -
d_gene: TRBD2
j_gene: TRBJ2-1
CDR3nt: TGTGCCAGCGGACTAGCTGCCTACAATGAGCAGTTCTTC
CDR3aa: CASGLAAYNEQFF

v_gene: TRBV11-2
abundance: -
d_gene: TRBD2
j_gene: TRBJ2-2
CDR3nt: TGTGCCAGCAGCTTCGGGACTACGAACACCGGGGAGCTGTTTTTT
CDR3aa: CASSFGTTNTGELFF

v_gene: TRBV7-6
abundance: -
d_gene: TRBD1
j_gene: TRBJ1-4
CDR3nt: TGTGCCAGCAGCTTAATGGCAGGGGGGACGAATGAAAAACTGTTTTTT
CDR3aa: CASSLMAGGTNEKLFF

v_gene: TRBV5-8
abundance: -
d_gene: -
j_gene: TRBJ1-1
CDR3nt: TGTGCCAGCAGCTCCTGGAGCGGGGGAGGCACTGAAGCTTTCTTT
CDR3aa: CASSSWSGGGTEAFF

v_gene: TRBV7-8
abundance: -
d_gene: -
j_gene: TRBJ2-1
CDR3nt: TGTGCCAGCAGCTACCGTAGCGTGGGAGCCCCCTGGAATGAGCAGTTCTTC
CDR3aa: CASSYRSVGAPWNEQFF

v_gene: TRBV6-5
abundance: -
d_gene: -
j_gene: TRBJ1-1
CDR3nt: TGTGCCAGCAGTTACTCGCAGGACTTTGGAACTGAAGCTTTCTTT
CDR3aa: CASSYSQDFGTEAFF